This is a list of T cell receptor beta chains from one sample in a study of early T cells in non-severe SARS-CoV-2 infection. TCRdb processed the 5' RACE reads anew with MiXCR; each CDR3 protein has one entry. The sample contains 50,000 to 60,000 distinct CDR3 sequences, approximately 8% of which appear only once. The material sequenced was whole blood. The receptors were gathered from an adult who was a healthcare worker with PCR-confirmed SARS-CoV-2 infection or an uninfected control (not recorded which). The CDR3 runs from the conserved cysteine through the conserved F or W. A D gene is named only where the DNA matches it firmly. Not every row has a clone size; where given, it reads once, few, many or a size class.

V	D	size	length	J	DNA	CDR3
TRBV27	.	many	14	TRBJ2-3	TGTGCCAGCAGTTCGAAGTCTAGCACAGATACGCAGTATTTT	CASSSKSSTDTQYF
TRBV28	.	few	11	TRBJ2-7	TGTGCCTGCAGCGTTACGTTCGAGCAGTACTTC	CACSVTFEQYF
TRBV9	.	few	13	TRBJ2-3	TGTGCCAGCAGCGTGACGAGGGTGGATACGCAGTATTTT	CASSVTRVDTQYF
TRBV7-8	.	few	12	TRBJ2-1	TGTGCCAGCATCACCCCTTTTGGAGAGCAGTTCTTC	CASITPFGEQFF
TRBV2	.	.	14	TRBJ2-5	TGTGCCAGCAGTGAGGATCGGGAGATTGAGACCCAGTACTTC	CASSEDREIETQYF
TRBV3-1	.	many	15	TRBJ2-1	TGTGCCAGCAGCCAAGGGACAGCTTCCTACAATGAGCAGTTCTTC	CASSQGTASYNEQFF
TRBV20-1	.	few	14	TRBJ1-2	TGCAGTGCTAGTCGGGCAGGCCATGGCGATGGCTACACCTTC	CSASRAGHGDGYTF
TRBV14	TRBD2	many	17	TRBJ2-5	TGTGCCAGCAGCGCAGGCAGGACTAGCGGAATTCAAGAGACCCAGTACTTC	CASSAGRTSGIQETQYF
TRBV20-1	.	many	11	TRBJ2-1	TGCAGTGGGTCAGAGCGCGTTGAGCAGTTCTTC	CSGSERVEQFF
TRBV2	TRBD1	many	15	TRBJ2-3	TGTGCCAGCAGCCCCCGGACAGGGGGCACAGATACGCAGTATTTT	CASSPRTGGTDTQYF
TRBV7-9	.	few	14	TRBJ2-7	TGTGCCAGCAGCTTGATAGTGGGAGCATCCGAGCAGTACTTC	CASSLIVGASEQYF
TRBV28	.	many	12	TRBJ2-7	TGTGCCAGCAGTTCCAGTGGCCACGAGCAGTACTTC	CASSSSGHEQYF
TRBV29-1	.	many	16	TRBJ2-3	TGCAGCGTTTTAGGTATAGCGGAAAAGGGCACAGATACGCAGTATTTT	CSVLGIAEKGTDTQYF
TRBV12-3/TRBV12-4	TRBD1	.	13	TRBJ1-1	TGTGCCAGCAGGGGACAGCCGAACACTGAAGCTTTCTTT	CASRGQPNTEAFF
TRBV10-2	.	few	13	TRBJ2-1	TGCGCCAGCACGTCGAGCTCCTACAATGAGCAGTTCTTC	CASTSSSYNEQFF
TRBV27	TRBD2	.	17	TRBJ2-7	TGTGCCAGCAGTTTCCGCGGTGCTAGCGGGATCTTGTACGAGCAGTACTTC	CASSFRGASGILYEQYF
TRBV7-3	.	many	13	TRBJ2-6	TGTGCCAGCAGCACCTCTGGGGCCAACGTCCTGACTTTC	CASSTSGANVLTF
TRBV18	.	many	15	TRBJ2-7	TGTGCCAGCTCACCACTCCCCGGGAGTAATGACGAGCAGTACTTC	CASSPLPGSNDEQYF
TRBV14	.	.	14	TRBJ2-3	TGTGCCAGCAGGCCATCTGGGAGCACAGATACGCAGTATTTT	CASRPSGSTDTQYF
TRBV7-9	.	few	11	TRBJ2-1	TGTGCCAGCAGGCTAGTTAATGAGCAGTTCTTC	CASRLVNEQFF
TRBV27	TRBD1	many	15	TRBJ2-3	TGTGCCAGCCTCCCCTACAGGGGATCGGCAGATACGCAGTATTTT	CASLPYRGSADTQYF
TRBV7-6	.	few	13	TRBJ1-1	TGTGCCAGCAGCTTATCAGGGGTGACTGAAGCTTTCTTT	CASSLSGVTEAFF
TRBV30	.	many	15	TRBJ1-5	TGTGCCTGGAGTAGACTCCCGGGGCTGAGCCAGCCCCAGCATTTT	CAWSRLPGLSQPQHF
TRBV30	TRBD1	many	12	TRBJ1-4	TGTGCCCTGTCCAGGGGGAAGGAAAAACTGTTTTTT	CALSRGKEKLFF
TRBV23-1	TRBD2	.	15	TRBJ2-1	TGCGCCAGCAGTCAATCGAAGCGGGAGGGCGGTGAGCAGTTCTTC	CASSQSKREGGEQFF
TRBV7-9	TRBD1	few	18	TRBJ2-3	TGTGCCAGCAGCTTAGCTGTCGGACAGGGGGACCGGACAGATACGCAGTATTTT	CASSLAVGQGDRTDTQYF
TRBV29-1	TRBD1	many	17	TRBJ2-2	TGCAGCGTTAGGGACAGGGGGCCGAGAACGAACACCGGGGAGCTGTTTTTT	CSVRDRGPRTNTGELFF
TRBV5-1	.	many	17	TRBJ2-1	TGCGCCAGCAGCTTAAGCAGGGTGGGGAACTCCTACAATGAGCAGTTCTTC	CASSLSRVGNSYNEQFF
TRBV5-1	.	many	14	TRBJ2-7	TGCGCCAGCAGCCCGGGAGCGCGGTACGACGAGCAGTACTTC	CASSPGARYDEQYF
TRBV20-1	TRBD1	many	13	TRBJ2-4	TGCAGTACCCAGGGGGCGACCAAAAACATTCAGTACTTC	CSTQGATKNIQYF
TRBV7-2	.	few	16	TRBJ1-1	TGTGCCAGCAGCCCCGAGGGGCGCAGGATGAACACTGAAGCTTTCTTT	CASSPEGRRMNTEAFF
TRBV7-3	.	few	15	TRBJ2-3	TGTGCCAGCAGCTTACTTCGGGCAGCCACAGATACGCAGTATTTT	CASSLLRAATDTQYF
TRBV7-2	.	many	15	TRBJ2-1	TGTGCCAGCAGCTCCTACTCGGGACAATACAATGAGCAGTTCTTC	CASSSYSGQYNEQFF
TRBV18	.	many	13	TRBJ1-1	TGTGCCAGCTCACCAGGGCTGTCGACTGAAGCTTTCTTT	CASSPGLSTEAFF
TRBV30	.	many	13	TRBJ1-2	TGTGCCTGGAGTCGAGCGCCTAACTATGGCTACACCTTC	CAWSRAPNYGYTF
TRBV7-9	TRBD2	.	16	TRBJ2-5	TGTGCCAGCACCGCCACGGGACTAGCGGAAGGGGAGACCCAGTACTTC	CASTATGLAEGETQYF
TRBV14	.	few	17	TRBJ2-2	TGTGCCAGCAGCCAAGGCCGGAGGGGCGCAAGGACCGGGGAGCTGTTTTTT	CASSQGRRGARTGELFF
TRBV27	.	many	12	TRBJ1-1	TGTGCCAGCAGTCAGGACCACGGCAGGGCTTTCTTT	CASSQDHGRAFF
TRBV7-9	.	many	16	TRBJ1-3	TGTGCCAGCAGCTTAGGGCAACCGGCCTCTGGAAACACCATATATTTT	CASSLGQPASGNTIYF
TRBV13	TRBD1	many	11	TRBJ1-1	TGTGCCACGGCACAGGGGGCTGAAGCTTTCTTT	CATAQGAEAFF
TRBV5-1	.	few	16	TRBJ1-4	TGCGCCAGCAGCCAGGGACATGTTACGACTAATGAAAAACTGTTTTTT	CASSQGHVTTNEKLFF
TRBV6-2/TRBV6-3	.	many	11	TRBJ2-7	TGTGCCAGCAGTCAGGGGACCCCCCGGCACTTC	CASSQGTPRHF
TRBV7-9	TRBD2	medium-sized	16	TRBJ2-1	TGTGCCAGCAGCTTCCTAGCGGTAGGAGGGCACAATGAGCAGTTCTTC	CASSFLAVGGHNEQFF
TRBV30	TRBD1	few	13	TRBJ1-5	TGTGCCTGGAGTGTACAGGGGAATCAGCCCCAGCATTTT	CAWSVQGNQPQHF
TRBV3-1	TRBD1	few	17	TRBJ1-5	TGTGCCAGCAGCCAAGGCGGACAGGCGTATAGCAATCAGCCCCAGCATTTT	CASSQGGQAYSNQPQHF
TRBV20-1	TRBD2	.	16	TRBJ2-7	TGCAGTGCTAGTAGAGGCCCATCTAGCGGGTACCACGAGCAGTACTTC	CSASRGPSSGYHEQYF
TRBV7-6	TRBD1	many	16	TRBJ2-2	TGTGCCAGCAGCACAAGGACAGGCGCGAACACCGGGGAGCTGTTTTTT	CASSTRTGANTGELFF
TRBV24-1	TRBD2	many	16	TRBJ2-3	TGTGCCACCAGTGATGGGACTAGCGGGTGGACAGATACGCAGTATTTT	CATSDGTSGWTDTQYF
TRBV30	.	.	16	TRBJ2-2	TGTGCCTGGCAGGGCGGGGACAGCTCGATCACCGGGGAGCTGTTTTTT	CAWQGGDSSITGELFF
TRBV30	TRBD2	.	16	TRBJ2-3	TGTGCCTGGAATACAGGACTAGCGGGTTCCACAGATACGCAGTATTTT	CAWNTGLAGSTDTQYF
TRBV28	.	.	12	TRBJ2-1	TGTGCCAGCAGTTTACCCCCGGGGGAGCAGTTCTTC	CASSLPPGEQFF
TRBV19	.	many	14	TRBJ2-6	TGTGCCAGTAGTATGTCTTCTGGGGCCAACGTCCTGACTTTC	CASSMSSGANVLTF
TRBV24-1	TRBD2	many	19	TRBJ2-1	TGTGCCTCCACCAGTTGTTGGAAATATAGCGGGAGGCCATACAATGAGCAGTTCTTC	CASTSCWKYSGRPYNEQFF
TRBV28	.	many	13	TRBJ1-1	TGTGCCACCCTGAGTCGACCTCTTGGGAAAGCTTTCTTT	CATLSRPLGKAFF